The next 30 T cell receptor beta chains were all read from a single sample in a study of T-cell memory formation after mild COVID-19. From the 5' RACE reads, TCRdb called clonotypes with MiXCR, one entry per CDR3 protein. This table holds over 250,000 distinct CDR3 sequences, approximately 15% found once. The specimen was PBMCs or a T cell subset sorted from them (not recorded which). These TCRs come from a man younger than 35 who had mild COVID-19 (a few samples of this study predate the infection). Cell type and time point are not known.

This clonotype has more than one count but fewer than ten. The chain has TRBV7-9 and TRBJ2-3; no clear D. CDR1 and CDR2 from the germline V gene are SEHNR and FQNEAQ (reference sequence). Trimming left V 5 bases short and J 6 bases short, with 18 bases between. There are 15 residues in the CDR3. The CDR3 region is CASSPPPGRQDTQYF. DNA for the CDR3: TGTGCCAGCAGCCCACCCCCCGGACGGCAGGATACGCAGTATTTT.

This chain links TRBV5-1 with TRBJ2-5, with 9 bases aligning to TRBD2. CDR3 length equals 15 residues. V dropped 4 bases and J dropped 1; count of bases not matched to a gene: 5. The germline V gene has CDR1 SGHRS and CDR2 YFSETQ. In DNA form, the CDR3 reads TGCGCCAGCAGCCCGGCTAGCGGGGCCCAAGAGACCCAGTACTTC. This sequence encodes CASSPASGAQETQYF.

This clonotype was observed many times. V and J are TRBV4-3 and TRBJ2-7; a possible D gene is TRBD2 (6 bases). Per germline, CDR1 LGHNA and CDR2 YSLEER. The CDR3 extends over 15 amino acids. V was clipped by 0 bases and J by 4 bases, with 13 bases between them. The CDR3 DNA reads TGCGCCAGCAGCCAAGATCCCGGGGGTGTTTACGAGCAGTACTTC. Its translation is CASSQDPGGVYEQYF.

This clonotype has ten or more counts. The CDR3 DNA reads TGTGCCAGCAGCTTAGCGGGGGGCACAGATACGCAGTATTTT. Translation: CASSLAGGTDTQYF. This sequence joins TRBV7-3 and TRBJ2-3, with 7 positions matching TRBD2. CDR3 length equals 14 residues. Trimming cost V 2 bases and J 1 base; bases outside gene matches: 0. Germline loops: CDR1 SGHTA, CDR2 FQGTGA.

This sequence joins TRBV7-9 and TRBJ2-7; no clear D gene. The CDR3 runs 12 residues. CDR1 SEHNR and CDR2 FQNEAQ come from the germline V gene (reference sequence). Trimming cost V 3 bases and J 0 bases, with 3 bases left between them. CDR3 sequence (DNA): TGTGCCAGCAGCTTCGGCTCCTACGAGCAGTACGTC. Its protein is CASSFGSYEQYV.

The chain is built from TRBV6-5 and TRBJ1-1; D gene ambiguous. The CDR3 sequence is 16 residues long. Germline-derived CDR1 and CDR2 are MNHEY and SVGAGI. V was trimmed by 0 bases and J by 4 bases, leaving 15 bases between them. CDR3 bases: TGTGCCAGCAGTTACTCGAGGAGCAGTGGAGGCACTGAAGCTTTCTTT. Translation: CASSYSRSSGGTEAFF.

The gene calls are TRBV4-1 and TRBJ2-7, with D maybe TRBD1 (6 bases). CDR1 MGHRA and CDR2 YSYEKL come from the germline V gene. Deletions cut 0 bases from V and 3 bases from J, with 9 bases between. This CDR3 is 14 amino acids long. Here the CDR3 reads CASSQDRGHYEQYV. The CDR3 nucleotides read TGCGCCAGCAGCCAAGATCGGGGACACTACGAGCAGTACGTC.

This chain uses TRBV9 with TRBJ1-2, with TRBD1 matching 11 bases. The CDR3 contains 15 residues. The ends lost 4 bases at V and 8 bases at J; junction bases unmatched: 10. Germline CDR1 reads SGDLS; CDR2 reads YYNGEE. This CDR3 reads CASSPPLGQGVGYTF. In DNA form, the CDR3 reads TGTGCCAGCAGCCCGCCTCTGGGACAGGGGGTCGGCTACACCTTC.

Only a few counts were recorded for this clonotype. The chain has TRBV4-3 and TRBJ2-3; D is undetermined. The CDR3 runs to 17 residues. Per germline, CDR1 LGHNA and CDR2 YSLEER. Trimming took 0 bases from V and 0 from J, leaving 13 bases between them. The CDR3 DNA reads as TGCGCCAGCAGCCAAGAGATCAATGAATTTAGCACAGATACGCAGTATTTT. Protein: CASSQEINEFSTDTQYF.

This clonotype was detected a few times. The chain carries TRBV27 and TRBJ2-1; a weak D match, TRBD2 (6 bases). There are 14 residues in the CDR3. The V gene lost 9 bases and the J gene lost 8 bases, with 20 bases spanning the gap. Germline CDR1 and CDR2: MNHEY and SMNVEV (reference sequence). CDR3 sequence reads: CASAWVGGEDEQFF. The CDR3 DNA reads as TGTGCCAGTGCCTGGGTGGGGGGTGAAGATGAGCAGTTCTTC.

There are a few counts of this clonotype. The rearrangement joins TRBV6-5 to TRBJ1-1, with D unresolved. V lost 6 bases, J lost 7 bases, and 9 bases lay in between. CDR1 MNHEY and CDR2 SVGAGI come from the germline V gene. The CDR3 is 11 residues long. CDR3 loop: CASSRYREAFF. CDR3 nucleotide sequence: TGTGCCAGCAGCCGATACCGTGAAGCTTTCTTT.

This clonotype was found a few times. The V call is TRBV5-1, the J call TRBJ2-2; D is unclear. The CDR3 is 15 amino acids. V was shortened by 1 base and J by 5 bases, with 12 bases between the two germline ends. The germline V gene encodes CDR1 SGHRS and CDR2 YFSETQ. CDR3 sequence (DNA): TGCGCCAGCAGCTTGACAGCTGAAGGGACCGGGGAGCTGTTTTTT. Amino acids: CASSLTAEGTGELFF.

This chain joins TRBV12-3 or TRBV12-4 and TRBJ2-7, with D uncertain. The ends were cut back, 2 bases at V and 7 bases at J, with 9 bases in the middle. The CDR3 sequence is 12 residues long. The CDR3 sequence: CASSLPSREQYF. CDR3 DNA: TGTGCCAGCAGTTTACCGAGCAGGGAGCAGTACTTC.

This rearrangement joins TRBV29-1 to TRBJ2-7; tentative D call: TRBD1 (5 bases). The germline CDR1 and CDR2 sequences are SQVTM and ANQGSEA. Trimming removed 5 bases from V and 6 bases from J, with 14 bases in between. The CDR3 extends over 12 amino acids. The DNA of the CDR3 is TGCAGCGTTCAGTCAGGGTACGGCGAGCAGTACTTC. Its translation: CSVQSGYGEQYF.

This clonotype was found a few times. The V call is TRBV4-3, the J call TRBJ1-6; 8 nucleotides match TRBD1. V shed 1 base, J shed 9 bases, and the junction held 5 bases outside the gene matches. This CDR3 is built from 15 residues. Germline V gene sequence: CDR1 LGHNA, CDR2 YSLEER. The DNA of the CDR3 is TGCGCCAGCAGCCAAGGGACAGGGCGCATTTCACCCCTCCACTTT. It specifies CASSQGTGRISPLHF.

In its sample, this clonotype was seen many times. V is TRBV7-9 and J is TRBJ2-5; D is possibly TRBD2 (5 bases). V lost 5 bases and J lost 7, with 23 bases in between. Germline CDR1 and CDR2: SEHNR and FQNEAQ (reference sequence). CDR3 length: 16 amino acids. CDR3 in amino acids: CASSPSGLYLRGTQYF. For the CDR3, the DNA is TGTGCCAGCAGCCCATCTGGACTGTACCTCCGGGGGACCCAGTACTTC.

This clonotype has a count of ten or more. The V call is TRBV4-2, the J call TRBJ2-7; 7 nucleotides agree with TRBD2. Trimming cost V 3 bases and J 2 bases; bases outside gene matches: 7. The germline V gene encodes CDR1 LGHNA and CDR2 YNFKEQ. CDR3 length: 15 residues. CDR3 bases: TGTGCCAGCAGCCACGGGAGGACTGGGACCTACGAGCAGTACTTC. Its protein product is CASSHGRTGTYEQYF.

The V and J genes are TRBV20-1 and TRBJ1-6, with D possibly being TRBD1 (5 bases). The CDR3 runs to 14 residues. The V gene lost 1 base and the J gene lost 7 bases, with 11 bases spanning the gap. Germline V gene lookup returns CDR1 DFQATT and CDR2 SNEGSKA (reference sequence). The CDR3 protein is CSARAGAGNSPLHF. CDR3 DNA: TGCAGTGCTAGAGCTGGGGCGGGGAATTCACCCCTCCACTTT.

This chain links TRBV2 with TRBJ1-5; TRBD1 might be the D (5 bases). The CDR3 consists of 14 residues. Trimming stripped 5 bases from V and 6 bases from J, with 14 bases between. Germline-derived CDR1 and CDR2 are SNHLY and FYNNEI. Here the CDR3 reads CASSRGPAGQPQHF. CDR3 nucleotides: TGTGCCAGCAGTCGGGGCCCGGCCGGTCAGCCCCAGCATTTT.

In its sample, this clonotype was seen a few times. The rearrangement links TRBV7-6 to TRBJ2-3; tentatively, D is TRBD1 (6 bases). Germline assignment: CDR1 SGHVS and CDR2 FNYEAQ. The CDR3 covers 16 residues. Trimming cost V 8 bases and J 2 bases, with 20 bases left between them. The CDR3 reads CASDDRLRRYTDTQYF. The CDR3 DNA is TGTGCCAGCGATGACAGGCTAAGGCGGTACACAGATACGCAGTATTTT. Full variable domain (remainder filled in from reference TRBV7-6 and TRBJ2-3): GAGVSQSPRYKVTKRGQDVALRCDPISGHVSLYWYRQALGQGPEFLTYFNYEAQQDKSGLPNDRFSAERPEGSISTLTIQRTEQRDSAMYRCASDDRLRRYTDTQYFGPGTRLTVL.

J is TRBJ2-3 and V is TRBV7-2; the D gene is possibly TRBD1 (6 bases). This CDR3 has 15 amino acids. Trimming shortened V by 5 bases and J by 4 bases, and 16 bases separated the two germline ends. Per germline, CDR1 SGHTA and CDR2 FQGNSA. The CDR3 region has the DNA TGTGCCAGCAGCGCAGTGGGGCAGGGGTCAGATACGCAGTATTTT. This translates into CASSAVGQGSDTQYF.

This clonotype was counted many times. The J gene is TRBJ2-5, the V gene TRBV5-4, with a tentative D call TRBD2 (6 bases). This CDR3 has 14 amino acids. Between the trimmed V and J ends, which lost 5 bases and 5 bases, there was a span of 16 bases. The germline CDR1 and CDR2 sequences are SGHNT and YYREEE (reference sequence). The CDR3 nucleotides read TGTGCCAGCAGGGTTGACCCGGCGGGGGAGACCCAGTACTTC. Translation gives CASRVDPAGETQYF.

V and J are TRBV4-1 and TRBJ1-4; 9 positions match TRBD1. The CDR3 sequence is 15 residues long. The V gene end was trimmed by 3 bases and the J gene end by 5 bases; junction bases not matched to a gene: 4. Germline CDR1 MGHRA, CDR2 YSYEKL. CDR3 sequence: CASSQHGTGNEKLFF. CDR3 DNA sequence: TGCGCCAGCAGCCAGCACGGGACAGGGAATGAAAAACTGTTTTTT.

This clonotype has only one observation. The rearrangement uses TRBV27 and TRBJ2-4; D is perhaps TRBD2 (5 bases). The length of the CDR3 is 13 residues. The germline V gene has CDR1 MNHEY and CDR2 SMNVEV (reference sequence). Trimming left V 5 bases short and J 7 bases short, with 12 bases between. The DNA for the CDR3 is TGTGCCAGCAGTCCCGAGGGATGGAACATTCAGTACTTC. It yields the protein CASSPEGWNIQYF.

V gene TRBV7-2 combines with J gene TRBJ1-1; unclear D gene. The CDR3 covers 16 residues. In germline, CDR1 is SGHTA, CDR2 FQGNSA. The germline V and J ends were trimmed by 0 bases and 3 bases, with 14 bases remaining between them. Here the CDR3 reads CASSLATYVGYTEAFF. The CDR3 DNA sequence: TGTGCCAGCAGCTTAGCGACGTACGTAGGTTACACTGAAGCTTTCTTT.

This clonotype was picked up a small number of times. The rearrangement uses TRBV20-1 and TRBJ2-1; D gene ambiguous. The CDR3 has 14 residues. CDR1 and CDR2 (germline): DFQATT, SNEGSKA (reference sequence). V was shortened by 4 bases and J by 9 bases, with 19 bases between the two germline ends. The CDR3 DNA follows: TGCAGTGCTAAGGACCGACGGACGTCACGTGAGCAGTTCTTC. This gives the protein CSAKDRRTSREQFF.

The CDR3 protein is CASSSRGQGPYEQYF. CDR3 bases: TGTGCCAGCAGCTCTCGGGGACAGGGGCCCTACGAGCAGTACTTC. The J gene is TRBJ2-7, the V gene TRBV14; 10 bases agree with TRBD1. The CDR3 has 15 residues. V was clipped by 5 bases and J by 2 bases; unmatched bases: 6. CDR1 SGHDN and CDR2 FVKESK come from the germline V gene.

The chain has TRBV2 and TRBJ2-5, with TRBD1 matching over 7 bases. CDR3 size: 13 residues. V gave up 6 bases and J gave up 1 base; unmatched junction bases: 2. Germline V gene sequence: CDR1 SNHLY, CDR2 FYNNEI. The chain's CDR3 is CASRGQLQETQYF. CDR3 in DNA: TGTGCCAGCAGGGGACAGCTCCAAGAGACCCAGTACTTC.

In this sample, this clonotype turned up a few times. The chain has TRBV29-1 and TRBJ2-1; unclear D gene. This CDR3 is 11 amino acids long. Between the trimmed V and J ends, which lost 0 bases and 7 bases, there was a span of 4 bases. The germline V gene encodes CDR1 SQVTM and CDR2 ANQGSEA. The CDR3 protein is CSVEEGNEQFF. DNA for the CDR3: TGCAGCGTTGAAGAAGGGAATGAGCAGTTCTTC.

This clonotype has a handful of counts. This sequence joins TRBV4-3 and TRBJ2-1, with 12 bases that match TRBD2. The CDR3 extends over 18 amino acids. Looked up from germline, CDR1 is LGHNA and CDR2 is YSLEER. The V segment lost 2 bases and the J segment 8 bases; nucleotides outside the gene matches: 13. DNA for the CDR3: TGCGCCAGCAGCCAATACCTAGCGGGGGGGCCTAACTTCGATGAGCAGTTCTTC. Translated: CASSQYLAGGPNFDEQFF.